One sample yielded the 25 T cell receptor beta chains listed below, sequenced in a study of T cell repertoires in aging, cancer and after chemotherapy. Rearranged V-D-J TRB sequences were amplified with a mixed TRB-A/B primer pool. TCRdb reprocessed the multiplex PCR reads with MiXCR, giving one entry per CDR3 protein. This sample has approximately 13,000 distinct CDR3 sequences, with under 30% found just once. Amplification of TCR beta used genomic DNA extracted from peripheral blood. Material for sequencing was blood. These receptor sequences come from a human donor in good health.

This clonotype was seen a few times. This rearrangement joins TRBV7-3 to TRBJ2-5; D uncertain. This CDR3 contains 15 residues. V was trimmed by 2 bases and J by 4 bases, leaving 14 bases between them. CDR1 and CDR2 from the germline V gene are SGHTA and FQGTGA. CDR3 coding DNA: TGTGCCAGCAGCTTATCGGTCGGAGCTTTAGAGACCCAGTACTTC. This codes for CASSLSVGALETQYF.

The chain is built from TRBV10-3 and TRBJ2-3; the match to TRBD2 covers 8 bases. CDR1 is ENHRY, CDR2 SYGVKD, per germline. V was clipped by 0 bases and J by 6 bases; unmatched bases: 5. This CDR3 is 15 amino acids long. The CDR3 DNA sequence: TGTGCCATCAGTGAGTCCTTCCGGGGGGGCGATACGCAGTATTTT. Translating gives CAISESFRGGDTQYF.

Only a few counts were recorded for this clonotype. This sequence joins TRBV4-1 and TRBJ1-2; a possible D gene is TRBD1 (6 bases). The germline gives CDR1 MGHRA, CDR2 YSYEKL. The germline V and J ends were trimmed by 1 base and 7 bases, with 22 bases remaining between them. There are 17 residues in the CDR3. As DNA, the CDR3 is TGCGCCAGCAGCCAAGGTATAGGGCTAGGTGGGGGCCGTGGCTACACCTTC. It codes for CASSQGIGLGGGRGYTF.

This clonotype showed up just a few times. The J gene is TRBJ2-3, the V gene TRBV7-3, with D possibly being TRBD2 (7 bases). The CDR3 covers 17 residues. V lost 3 bases, J lost 7 bases, and 23 bases lay in between. Germline CDR1 and CDR2: SGHTA and FQGTGA. CDR3 nucleotides: TGTGCCAGCAGCTTTGTGGGGGAGGGGGGGGGGACCAATACGCAGTATTTT. Protein: CASSFVGEGGGTNTQYF.

This clonotype is termed medium-sized. J is TRBJ2-7 and V is TRBV20-1, with 7 bases fitting TRBD1. V lost 3 bases, J lost 5 bases, and 7 bases stayed unmatched. The CDR3 has 13 residues. Looked up from germline, CDR1 is DFQATT and CDR2 is SNEGSKA (reference sequence). CDR3 DNA sequence: TGCAGTGCTAGTGGTGACAGGGAAAACGAGCAGTACGTC. Translating it yields CSASGDRENEQYV.

This clonotype is categorized as medium-sized. The rearrangement links TRBV10-3 to TRBJ1-2; no reliable D call. Germline V gene sequence: CDR1 ENHRY, CDR2 SYGVKD. The CDR3 consists of 14 residues. The V end lost 3 bases, the J end lost 2 bases, and 10 bases lay between the germline ends. The DNA of the CDR3 is TGTGCCATCAGTGAACCCCCGGGCAACTATGGCTACACCTTC. Translation: CAISEPPGNYGYTF.

This clonotype was recorded a few times. The chain combines TRBV4-1 with TRBJ1-3; D gene uncertain. The CDR3 has 15 amino acids. Germline V gene sequence: CDR1 MGHRA, CDR2 YSYEKL. The V end lost 4 bases, the J end lost 0 bases, and 10 bases lay between the germline ends. The CDR3 DNA is TGCGCCAGCAGCCCCGGACGGGTCTCTGGAAACACCATATATTTT. Its translation is CASSPGRVSGNTIYF.

By share of the sample, this clonotype is medium-sized. The rearrangement uses TRBV6-5 and TRBJ1-1; the D gene is possibly TRBD1 (5 bases). CDR1 is MNHEY, CDR2 SVGAGI, per germline. The CDR3 totals 13 residues. Deletions cut 0 bases from V and 4 bases from J, with 6 bases between. The CDR3 region is CASSYSGGTEAFF. The CDR3 coding sequence is TGTGCCAGCAGTTACTCGGGGGGCACTGAAGCTTTCTTT.

This clonotype was seen only a few times. The chain couples TRBV18 to TRBJ2-1; no definite D call. The ends were cut back, 3 bases at V and 3 bases at J, with 9 bases in the middle. There are 14 residues in the CDR3. CDR1 and CDR2 (germline): KGHSH, LQKENI. DNA for the CDR3: TGTGCCAGCTCACCGCCGCCGAACTACAATGAGCAGTTCTTC. This gives the protein CASSPPPNYNEQFF.

The chain carries TRBV7-2 and TRBJ1-4, with D uncertain. Deletions cut 5 bases from V and 10 bases from J, with 11 bases between. This CDR3 is built from 12 residues. CDR1 is SGHTA and CDR2 is FQGNSA in the germline V gene. The CDR3 spells CASSRTKTKLFF. The DNA of the CDR3 is TGTGCCAGCAGCCGGACTAAGACAAAACTGTTTTTT. The full variable domain, rest sourced from reference TRBV7-2 and TRBJ1-4, is GAGVSQSPSNKVTEKGKDVELRCDPISGHTALYWYRQSLGQGLEFLIYFQGNSAPDKSGLPSDRFSAERTGGSVSTLTIQRTQQEDSAVYLCASSRTKTKLFFGSGTQLSVL.

In its sample, this clonotype ranks as medium-sized. V is TRBV6-6 and J is TRBJ1-2; no firm D call. This CDR3 comprises 15 residues. Trimming took 2 bases from V and 0 from J, leaving 10 bases between them. Germline assignment: CDR1 MNHNY and CDR2 SVGAGI (reference sequence). CDR3 sequence: CASSYGQLTNYGYTF. The CDR3 nucleotides read TGTGCCAGCAGTTACGGGCAGCTAACTAACTATGGCTACACCTTC.

This clonotype was picked up a small number of times. V is TRBV10-1 and J is TRBJ1-1; 10 bases line up with TRBD1. Germline CDR1 is WNHNN and CDR2 is SYGVQD (reference sequence). J gave up 12 bases and V 3 bases, and 10 bases lay outside the gene matches. There are 14 residues in the CDR3. The CDR3 here is CASSDPQPGQGPFF. DNA of the CDR3: TGCGCCAGCAGTGATCCTCAACCGGGACAGGGGCCTTTCTTT.

The genes are TRBV18 and TRBJ1-5; 8 positions match TRBD1. Losses at the gene ends were 3 bases for V and 6 bases for J; bases not matched to a gene: 7. Germline CDR1 is KGHSH and CDR2 is LQKENI. This CDR3 is 15 amino acids long. The CDR3 DNA reads as TGTGCCAGCTCACCTCTGACAGGGGAAGGTCAGCCCCAGCATTTT. It encodes CASSPLTGEGQPQHF.

This clonotype is medium-sized in the sample. The chain recombines TRBV12-3 or TRBV12-4 with TRBJ1-6; D gene ambiguous. With 5 bases removed from V and 0 bases from J, the gap between germline ends came to 5 bases. There are 14 residues in the CDR3. The CDR3 loop reads CASSDSSYNSPLHF. CDR3 DNA: TGTGCCAGCAGTGATAGCTCCTATAATTCACCCCTCCACTTT.

The chain is built from TRBV20-1 and TRBJ2-3; 8 bases line up with TRBD2. Unmatched junction bases numbered 6, after V lost 0 bases and J lost 1 base. The CDR3 totals 16 residues. Germline V lookup: CDR1 DFQATT, CDR2 SNEGSKA (reference sequence). The CDR3: CSARDLLAGRTDTQYF. CDR3 sequence (DNA): TGCAGTGCTAGAGATCTATTAGCGGGGCGCACAGATACGCAGTATTTT.

The CDR3 bases are TGTGCCAGCAGTTACTCAGCACTAGCGGGGGGAGATACGCAGTATTTT. This encodes CASSYSALAGGDTQYF. The chain carries TRBV6-5 and TRBJ2-3; TRBD2 matches 12 bases. Germline CDR1 is MNHEY and CDR2 is SVGAGI. Germline trimming cut 0 bases from V and 5 bases from J; bases unmatched to any gene: 3. The CDR3 has 16 amino acids.

This clonotype showed up just a few times. The V call is TRBV18, the J call TRBJ1-2; a weak D match, TRBD1 (6 bases). CDR1 and CDR2 (germline): KGHSH, LQKENI. The V end was cut by 4 bases, the J end by 6 bases, with 12 bases between. The CDR3 extends over 13 amino acids. CDR3 sequence: CASSLRTDHGYTF. The DNA for the CDR3 is TGTGCCAGCTCACTACGGACAGACCATGGCTACACCTTC.

The J gene is TRBJ1-4, the V gene TRBV20-1; D gene uncertain. CDR1 and CDR2 (germline): DFQATT, SNEGSKA (reference sequence). The V end lost 6 bases, the J end lost 11 bases, and 19 bases lay between the germline ends. This CDR3 has 13 residues. CDR3 in DNA: TGCAGTGCGCCCCAGGCTTCAAGTGGGAAACTGTTTTTT. It encodes CSAPQASSGKLFF.

In nucleotides, the CDR3 is TGCAGTGCTAGAGAACGGGGGTCACCCCTCCACTTT. Residues: CSARERGSPLHF. V is TRBV20-1 and J is TRBJ1-6, with a possible D match to TRBD1 (5 bases). V lost 0 bases and J lost 10, with 7 bases in between. Germline V lookup: CDR1 DFQATT, CDR2 SNEGSKA (reference sequence). This CDR3 is built from 12 residues.

Within the sample, this clonotype is medium-sized. The chain has TRBV6-5 and TRBJ1-2; D call uncertain. CDR1 MNHEY and CDR2 SVGAGI come from the germline V gene. V lost 6 bases and J lost 4, with 12 bases in between. The CDR3 has 13 residues. As DNA, the CDR3 is TGTGCCAGCAGACCACCGGTTTCCTATGGCTACACCTTC. Amino acids: CASRPPVSYGYTF.

The chain recombines TRBV25-1 with TRBJ2-1; a weak D match, TRBD1 (5 bases). The V gene's germline CDR1 is MGHDK and CDR2 SYGVNS. Trimming took off 8 bases at V and 7 bases at J, with 15 bases between the two ends. The length of the CDR3 is 13 residues. The CDR3 coding sequence is TGTGCCAGCGGCCGGGCAGGGTTTAATGAGCAGTTCTTC. Translation gives CASGRAGFNEQFF.

This clonotype was counted between two and nine times. This rearrangement joins TRBV7-2 to TRBJ1-1; weak D call: TRBD1 (5 bases). This CDR3 spans 15 amino acids. Germline V lookup: CDR1 SGHTA, CDR2 FQGNSA. With 4 bases removed from V and 1 base from J, the gap between germline ends came to 13 bases. The CDR3 sequence is CASSSKSGGNTEAFF. The CDR3 region has the DNA TGTGCCAGCAGCTCTAAGAGCGGGGGGAACACTGAAGCTTTCTTT.

This clonotype was seen once. This rearrangement joins TRBV7-3 to TRBJ2-1, with 12 bases aligning to TRBD2. The V and J ends lost 6 bases and 6 bases, in that order; junction bases with no gene match: 9. Germline CDR1 reads SGHTA; CDR2 reads FQGTGA. The CDR3 has 16 amino acids. Here the CDR3 reads CASSGALAGGLNEQFF. The CDR3 bases are TGTGCCAGCAGTGGAGCCCTAGCGGGGGGGCTCAATGAGCAGTTCTTC.

In its sample, this clonotype was seen a few times. V usage is TRBV10-1 and J usage is TRBJ1-1; no reliable D call. CDR3 length: 14 residues. CDR1 is WNHNN, CDR2 SYGVQD, per germline (reference sequence). Trimming pared 2 bases from V and 0 bases from J, leaving 7 bases between. The CDR3 DNA follows: TGCGCCAGCAGTGAGAGCAGATTGAACACTGAAGCTTTCTTT. Residues: CASSESRLNTEAFF.

This clonotype was seen only a few times. The V and J genes are TRBV6-5 and TRBJ2-1; 9 nucleotides line up with TRBD1. This CDR3 has 15 amino acids. CDR1 is MNHEY, CDR2 SVGAGI, per germline. Trimming at V came to 5 bases and at J to 0 bases, leaving 2 bases not matched to a gene. This CDR3 reads CASSMTGGSYNEQFF. CDR3 DNA: TGTGCCAGCAGTATGACAGGGGGCTCCTACAATGAGCAGTTCTTC.